This is a list of T cell receptor beta chains from one sample in a study of blood T cell repertoires in COVID-19. The method was immunoSEQ multiplex PCR; TCRdb's version includes in-frame clones alone and lacks a portion of them. Counted here are about 96,000 clones, about 81% occurring once; the ten biggest clones make up 17%. Input material: peripheral blood. All receptors come from a woman aged 55-70 years with acute or convalescent COVID-19. Both conserved end residues are part of each CDR3. Fields, in order: V gene, clone size, D gene, J gene, CDR3 DNA, CDR3 protein. A D gene is named only where the DNA matches it firmly. A row's size may be missing; if present it is once, few, many or a size class.

>TRBV9|many|TRBD1|TRBJ1-1
TGTGCCAGCAGCGTCGGGACAGGGGGGGACACTGAAGCTTTCTTT
CASSVGTGGDTEAFF
>TRBV4-1|.|TRBD1|TRBJ1-4
TGCGCCAGCAGCCAGTCCCGGGACAGCTTAAAACTGTTTTTT
CASSQSRDSLKLFF
>TRBV7-6|.|TRBD1|TRBJ1-1
TGTGCCAGCAGCTCCGACAGGGTGGAGGCTGAAGCTTTCTTT
CASSSDRVEAEAFF
>TRBV2|.|.|TRBJ2-7
TGTGCCAGCAGTGAGGGGGCAACAGACTCCTACGAGCAGTACTTC
CASSEGATDSYEQYF
>TRBV24-1|.|.|TRBJ2-7
TGTGCCACCAGTGATTCCCGTTGCTATGCAAGGGTAAGAACTGGGAGGACCGAGCAGTACTTC
CATSDSRCYARVRTGRTEQYF
>TRBV3-1/TRBV3-2|.|.|TRBJ2-3
TGTGCCAGCAGCCAAGATCTTTTGGATACGCAGTATTTT
CASSQDLLDTQYF
>TRBV5-1|few|.|TRBJ1-2
TGCGCCAGCAGCTTGGGGGTGACAGGCTATGGCTACACCTTC
CASSLGVTGYGYTF
>TRBV19|.|TRBD1|TRBJ1-5
TGTGCCAGTAGTACACTACAGGGGGGCAATCAGCCCCAGCATTTT
CASSTLQGGNQPQHF
>TRBV4-3|.|TRBD1|TRBJ1-1
TGCGCCAGCAGCAAAGTGGACAGGGACACTGAAGCTTTCTTT
CASSKVDRDTEAFF
>TRBV10-3|few|TRBD1|TRBJ1-2
TGTGCCACCGCCCGGGACAGGGAAGCGAGCCTTAATGGCTACACCTTC
CATARDREASLNGYTF
>TRBV9|few|.|TRBJ1-3
TGTGCCAGCAGCGTCGCCTCGAGCGGAGGAAACACCATATATTTT
CASSVASSGGNTIYF
>TRBV11-2|.|.|TRBJ2-5
TGTGCCAGCAGCTTAGATCCAGCGGCCCAGTACTTC
CASSLDPAAQYF
>TRBV11-3|few|TRBD1|TRBJ2-1
TGTGCCAGCAGCCTCAGACAGGGGGCATTCAATGAGCAGTTCTTC
CASSLRQGAFNEQFF
>TRBV9|.|.|TRBJ1-2
TGTGCCAGCAGCTCTCATACGCGGGGGGCGGAAGGCTACACCTTC
CASSSHTRGAEGYTF
>TRBV30|many|.|TRBJ1-1
TGTGCCTGGAGTGTACTAGGGTCCGAAGCTTTCTTT
CAWSVLGSEAFF
>TRBV20-1|.|.|TRBJ1-2
TGCAGTGCTAGTCAACACGGAGGGGAAGGCTACACCTTC
CSASQHGGEGYTF
>TRBV11-3|.|TRBD1|TRBJ1-3
TGTGCCAGCAGCGCCCGGGACAGGGCTGGAAACACCATATATTTT
CASSARDRAGNTIYF
>TRBV6-1|.|.|TRBJ1-1
TGTGCCAGCAGTGAACATGGTGGGGGCGTGAACACTGAAGCTTTCTTT
CASSEHGGGVNTEAFF
>TRBV7-9|.|TRBD1|TRBJ2-7
TGTGCCAGCAGCTTAGGTACAGGGGGCCCGGGGTCCGAGCAGTACTTC
CASSLGTGGPGSEQYF
>TRBV5-1|.|.|TRBJ2-1
TGCGCCAGCAGCTTGGACTCCCCATCCTACAATGAGCAGTTCTTC
CASSLDSPSYNEQFF
>TRBV19|.|TRBD1|TRBJ1-1
TGTGCCAGTGGGAGGAACAGGGGGAACACTGAAGCTTTCTTT
CASGRNRGNTEAFF
>TRBV6-1|.|.|TRBJ2-5
TGTGCCAGCAGTGAAGGCTGGTCGGGTGAGACCCAGTACTTC
CASSEGWSGETQYF
>TRBV6-7|.|.|TRBJ2-4
TGTGCCAGCAGTTCCAAGGACCCGGGGGTGGCGGAAAACATTCAGTACTTC
CASSSKDPGVAENIQYF
>TRBV5-4|.|TRBD1|TRBJ2-7
TGTGCCAGCAGCTTCCGGGACAGTCGATACGAGCAGTACTTC
CASSFRDSRYEQYF
>TRBV29-1|.|.|TRBJ2-7
TGCAGCGTTGTCGGGGGGCGCCCCTACGAGCAGTACTTC
CSVVGGRPYEQYF
>TRBV5-4|.|.|TRBJ1-2
TGTGCCAGCAGCCACGGTCAGGGCCTTTATGGCTACACCTTC
CASSHGQGLYGYTF
>TRBV9|.|TRBD2|TRBJ2-7
TGTGCCAGCAGTCCTAGCGGGGGGGCCGGCGAGCAGTACTTC
CASSPSGGAGEQYF
>TRBV7-2|.|.|TRBJ1-6
TGTGCCAGCAGCTTACAAAGAGGGTATAATTCACCCCTCCACTTT
CASSLQRGYNSPLHF
>TRBV5-1|.|.|TRBJ1-2
TGCGCCAGCAGCAGGGACATCTATGGCTACACCTTC
CASSRDIYGYTF
>TRBV2|.|.|TRBJ1-6
TGTGCCAGCAGTGAATCAGGGGTGGAGCGTTCACCCCTCCACTTT
CASSESGVERSPLHF
>TRBV5-1|.|TRBD1|TRBJ2-6
TGCGCCAGCAGCCCGGGACAGAACTCTGGGGCCAACGTCCTGACTTTC
CASSPGQNSGANVLTF
>TRBV27|.|.|TRBJ2-1
TGTGCCACCCCCTGGGGGCAGGTTCAAACCCCAGTCTACAATGAGCAGTTCTTC
CATPWGQVQTPVYNEQFF
>TRBV28|.|.|TRBJ2-7
TGTGCCAGCAGTTTAGATCCGGGGAGACGCGAGCAGTACTTC
CASSLDPGRREQYF
>TRBV19|.|.|TRBJ2-3
TGTGCCAGTCAGACCAGACACCTCGGAGATACGCAGTATTTT
CASQTRHLGDTQYF
>TRBV30|.|.|TRBJ1-1
TGTGCCTGGAGTGTCTCAGGGCTCCTAGTGAACACTGAAGCTTTCTTT
CAWSVSGLLVNTEAFF
>TRBV10-3|.|TRBD1|TRBJ2-7
TGTGCCACTAGGGGACAGGGGTACGAGCAGTACTTC
CATRGQGYEQYF
>TRBV7-2|few|TRBD2|TRBJ2-7
TGTGCCAGCAGCTCTTATGAAGCGGGGGCACCTATCAAGCAGTACTTC
CASSSYEAGAPIKQYF
>TRBV2|.|.|TRBJ2-2
TGTGCCAGCACCCCCCGGTCCTACACCGGGGAGCTGTTTTTT
CASTPRSYTGELFF
>TRBV11-2|once|.|TRBJ1-1
TGTGCCAGCAGCCAATACGGGGGCACTGAAGCTTTCTTT
CASSQYGGTEAFF
>TRBV23-1|once|.|TRBJ1-6
TGCGCCAGCAGTCAATATGTGGGGGGGAAGAATTCACCCCTCCACTTT
CASSQYVGGKNSPLHF
>TRBV20-1|.|TRBD1|TRBJ1-4
TGCAGTGCTAATGACAGGGGGGCTAATGAAAAACTGTTTTTT
CSANDRGANEKLFF
>TRBV9|.|TRBD1|TRBJ2-7
TGTGCCAGCAGCAAACCGGGACAGGGGCTCCTAGCGAGACCCTACGAGCAGTACTTC
CASSKPGQGLLARPYEQYF
>TRBV27|.|TRBD1|TRBJ2-7
TGTGCCAGCAGTCAGGGACAGGGGGCCCTAGACGAGCAGTACTTC
CASSQGQGALDEQYF
>TRBV21-1|.|.|TRBJ1-5
TGTGCCAGCAAGGGGCAGGGAGGTCAGCCCCAGCATTTT
CASKGQGGQPQHF